These 27 T cell receptor beta chains were all obtained from the same sample, sequenced in a study of cytomegalovirus exposure and HLA in healthy donors. Here immunoSEQ multiplex PCR was the method, and the copy in TCRdb shows in-frame clones only, minus some. The sample yields about 140,000 clones, 84% seen once. Sequenced sample: PBMCs. These receptors originate from a woman under 40 in good health and CMV-seronegative.

This chain links TRBV4-1 with TRBJ1-2; D possibly corresponds to TRBD1 (6 bases). The CDR3 sequence is 15 residues long. Germline loops: CDR1 MGHRA, CDR2 YSYEKL. V lost 5 bases and J lost 7, with 20 bases in between. The CDR3 nucleotides read TGCGCCAGCAGCACCCTAGGACAGTCCCAGGGTGGCTACACCTTC. This codes for CASSTLGQSQGGYTF.

The gene calls are TRBV4-3 and TRBJ2-1; possible D gene TRBD1, 6 bases. This CDR3 has 17 residues. V lost 0 bases and J lost 5, with 17 bases in between. The germline gives CDR1 LGHNA, CDR2 YSLEER. The CDR3 loop reads CASSQDGSAGEHNEQFF. CDR3 nucleotides: TGCGCCAGCAGCCAAGATGGTTCGGCAGGGGAACACAATGAGCAGTTCTTC.

This clone was counted only a few times. The chain is built from TRBV27 and TRBJ1-1; 8 nucleotides line up with TRBD1. Looked up from germline, CDR1 is MNHEY and CDR2 is SMNVEV (reference sequence). V lost 5 bases to trimming and J lost 7 bases; unmatched junction nucleotides: 15. The CDR3 loop spans 16 amino acids. The CDR3: CASSTAATGERDEAFF. The CDR3 DNA reads TGTGCCAGCAGTACAGCCGCGACAGGGGAACGAGATGAAGCTTTCTTT.

The chain has TRBV19 and TRBJ2-2; TRBD2 might be the D (6 bases). V lost 8 bases, J lost 7 bases, and 23 bases lay in between. The CDR3 is made up of 16 amino acids. The germline gives CDR1 LNHDA, CDR2 SQIVND (reference sequence). CDR3 residues: CASAGPPGVYGGELFF. The CDR3, as DNA: TGTGCCAGTGCCGGTCCACCGGGGGTATACGGCGGGGAGCTGTTTTTT.

The rearrangement links TRBV6-1 to TRBJ2-1, with 11 positions matching TRBD1. CDR3 length: 15 amino acids. Trimming at V came to 2 bases and at J to 8 bases, leaving 5 bases not matched to a gene. Germline CDR1 MNHNS, CDR2 SASEGT. The CDR3 is CASSELGQGDYEQFF. CDR3 coding DNA: TGTGCCAGCAGTGAACTGGGACAGGGGGACTATGAGCAGTTCTTC.

The rearrangement joins TRBV29-1 to TRBJ2-1; 8 bases agree with TRBD2. Germline V gene lookup returns CDR1 SQVTM and CDR2 ANQGSEA. CDR3 length: 16 residues. Trimming removed 2 bases from V and 0 bases from J; junction bases left unmatched: 6. The CDR3 DNA reads as TGCAGCGTTGAATTCGGGAGCGGGAGCTCCTACAATGAGCAGTTCTTC. This encodes CSVEFGSGSSYNEQFF.

The rearrangement uses TRBV6-4 and TRBJ2-3; 10 nucleotides align to TRBD2. Trimming cost V 6 bases and J 1 base; bases outside gene matches: 1. This CDR3 region has 14 residues. Germline V gene lookup returns CDR1 MRHNA and CDR2 SNTAGT. The CDR3 DNA follows: TGTGCCAGCAGCGGGACTAGCGGCACAGATACGCAGTATTTT. It codes for CASSGTSGTDTQYF.

The rearrangement uses TRBV19 and TRBJ1-3, with 8 bases fitting TRBD1. There are 15 residues in the CDR3. Germline CDR1 is LNHDA and CDR2 is SQIVND (reference sequence). The V segment lost 5 bases and the J segment 6 bases; nucleotides outside the gene matches: 9. CDR3 sequence: CASSEYQGAANTIYF. The CDR3 coding sequence is TGTGCCAGTAGTGAATACCAGGGGGCCGCAAACACCATATATTTT.

The chain has TRBV5-6 and TRBJ2-5, with TRBD1 matching 7 bases. Germline V CDR1 and CDR2: SGHDT, YYEEEE. The CDR3 runs 13 residues. Trimming took 5 bases from V and 3 from J; bases not matched to a gene: 4. The CDR3: CASSFTGEETQYF. As DNA, the CDR3 is TGTGCCAGCAGTTTTACAGGGGAAGAGACCCAGTACTTC.

This clone was counted a few times. The chain has TRBV2 and TRBJ1-6, with 11 bases aligning to TRBD1. The CDR3 spans 15 residues. The ends lost 7 bases at V and 9 bases at J; junction bases unmatched: 8. Germline loops: CDR1 SNHLY, CDR2 FYNNEI. The CDR3 DNA is TGTGCCAGCACCTCCCCCGGGACAGGGGGTTCACCCCTCCACTTT. It is translated as CASTSPGTGGSPLHF.

The chain carries TRBV5-1 and TRBJ1-5, with D hard to call. V was pared by 4 bases and J by 1 base, with 12 bases between. Germline loops: CDR1 SGHRS, CDR2 YFSETQ. The CDR3 covers 15 residues. Here the CDR3 DNA reads TGCGCCAGCAGCCCGGGAGACGCGAGCAATCAGCCCCAGCATTTT. It encodes CASSPGDASNQPQHF.

This chain links TRBV7-3 with TRBJ1-1; D perhaps matches TRBD1 (5 bases). V gave up 2 bases and J gave up 1 base, with 5 bases separating them. Germline V gives CDR1 SGHTA, CDR2 FQGTGA. The CDR3 length is 13 residues. The CDR3 coding sequence is TGTGCCAGCAGCTTAGACAGGAACACTGAAGCTTTCTTT. Protein: CASSLDRNTEAFF. Drawing the rest from reference TRBV7-3 and TRBJ1-1, the complete variable domain is GAGVSQTPSNKVTEKGKYVELRCDPISGHTALYWYRQSLGQGPEFLIYFQGTGAADDSGLPNDRFFAVRPEGSVSTLKIQRTERGDSAVYLCASSLDRNTEAFFGQGTRLTVV.

V gene TRBV2 combines with J gene TRBJ1-3; D call uncertain. Germline V CDR1 and CDR2: SNHLY, FYNNEI. This CDR3 region has 14 residues. V shed 4 bases and J shed 0 bases, with 7 bases lying between them. The CDR3 protein is CASSVRDSGNTIYF. For the CDR3, the DNA is TGTGCCAGCAGTGTGCGGGACTCTGGAAACACCATATATTTT.

The chain has TRBV7-9 and TRBJ1-5, with D perhaps TRBD1 (5 bases). Germline CDR1 is SEHNR and CDR2 is FQNEAQ (reference sequence). The CDR3 has 16 residues. The ends were cut back, 2 bases at V and 1 base at J, with 12 bases in the middle. The CDR3 sequence is CASSLSAGGSNQPQHF. In DNA, the CDR3 is TGTGCCAGCAGCTTATCAGCTGGGGGGAGCAATCAGCCCCAGCATTTT.

The chain uses TRBV18 and TRBJ2-3; D might be TRBD2 (6 bases). Per germline, CDR1 KGHSH and CDR2 LQKENI. Trimming took off 0 bases at V and 2 bases at J, with 12 bases between the two ends. CDR3 length: 16 residues. The CDR3 coding sequence is TGTGCCAGCTCACCACCGGGGGGTAGGATCACAGATACGCAGTATTTT. Translation: CASSPPGGRITDTQYF.

The chain couples TRBV18 to TRBJ2-7, with 10 bases aligning to TRBD1. Germline CDR1 reads KGHSH; CDR2 reads LQKENI. The trim removed 3 bases at V and 6 bases at J, leaving 2 bases unmatched. The CDR3 length is 13 residues. CDR3 in DNA: TGTGCCAGCTCACCGTGGGACAGGGGCGAGCAGTACTTC. This gives the protein CASSPWDRGEQYF.

This clone was picked up a small number of times. The rearrangement links TRBV6-1 to TRBJ1-6, with 8 bases aligning to TRBD1. CDR1 is MNHNS and CDR2 is SASEGT in the germline V gene. The length of the CDR3 is 14 residues. J was trimmed by 7 bases and V by 3 bases; bases with no gene match: 2. This chain's CDR3 is CASSEGQENSPLHF. CDR3 bases: TGTGCCAGCAGTGAGGGACAGGAAAATTCACCCCTCCACTTT.

The V and J genes are TRBV11-1 and TRBJ1-6; TRBD1 matches 7 bases. The CDR3 has 15 residues. CDR1 is SGHAT, CDR2 FQDESV, per germline (reference sequence). After removal of 4 bases from V and 5 bases from J, the junction contained 5 bases not matched to a gene. CDR3 loop: CASSSRQGHNSPLHF. CDR3 bases: TGTGCCAGCAGCTCCCGACAGGGACATAATTCACCCCTCCACTTT.

The CDR3 loop is CASSQNSGANVLTF. In DNA form, the CDR3 reads TGTGCCAGCAGCCAAAACTCTGGGGCCAACGTCCTGACTTTC. V is TRBV7-3 and J is TRBJ2-6, with unresolved D. This CDR3 contains 14 residues. Germline values: CDR1 SGHTA, CDR2 FQGTGA. The ends were cut back, 5 bases at V and 0 bases at J, with 5 bases in the middle. Full variable domain (outside the CDR3, taken from reference TRBV7-3 and TRBJ2-6): GAGVSQTPSNKVTEKGKYVELRCDPISGHTALYWYRQSLGQGPEFLIYFQGTGAADDSGLPNDRFFAVRPEGSVSTLKIQRTERGDSAVYLCASSQNSGANVLTFGAGSRLTVL.

The CDR3 loop reads CASSIAGGSLGSPLHF. DNA for the CDR3: TGTGCCAGTAGTATTGCCGGTGGAAGCCTAGGTTCACCCCTCCACTTT. This chain connects TRBV19 to TRBJ1-6, with unresolved D. V was clipped by 3 bases and J by 9 bases, with 18 bases between them. The CDR3 is made up of 16 amino acids. Per germline, CDR1 LNHDA and CDR2 SQIVND (reference sequence).

The chain uses TRBV19 and TRBJ1-3, with D unresolved. CDR1 is LNHDA, CDR2 SQIVND, per germline (reference sequence). The CDR3 consists of 15 residues. The V gene lost 3 bases and the J gene lost 4 bases, with 13 bases spanning the gap. The CDR3: CASSMGGSVGNTIYF. The CDR3 region has the DNA TGTGCCAGTAGTATGGGAGGCTCGGTAGGAAACACCATATATTTT.

The sample holds one count of this clone. V gene TRBV10-2 combines with J gene TRBJ2-1; 7 bases agree with TRBD2. Unmatched junction bases numbered 6, after V lost 4 bases and J lost 6 bases. This CDR3 comprises 14 residues. The germline gives CDR1 WSHSY, CDR2 SAAADI. The CDR3 coding sequence is TGCGCCAGCAGTGCAGCGGGGACCTTCAATGAGCAGTTCTTC. It codes for CASSAAGTFNEQFF.

This rearrangement joins TRBV5-4 to TRBJ2-1; 11 bases line up with TRBD2. The length of the CDR3 is 15 residues. Germline values: CDR1 SGHNT, CDR2 YYREEE (reference sequence). V was pared by 3 bases and J by 4 bases, with 3 bases of the junction left unmatched. CDR3 nucleotide sequence: TGTGCCAGCAGCTCTCTAGCGGGGGGATACAATGAGCAGTTCTTC. Amino acid sequence: CASSSLAGGYNEQFF. Supplemented by reference TRBV5-4 and TRBJ2-1, the full variable domain reads ETGVTQSPTHLIKTRGQQVTLRCSSQSGHNTVSWYQQALGQGPQFIFQYYREEENGRGNFPPRFSGLQFPNYSSELNVNALELDDSALYLCASSSLAGGYNEQFFGPGTRLTVL.

The chain employs TRBV7-8 and TRBJ2-2, with 9 nucleotides matching TRBD2. The CDR3 spans 20 residues. Trimming took 0 bases from V and 5 from J; bases not matched to a gene: 16. In germline, CDR1 is SGHVS, CDR2 FQNEAQ. The CDR3 DNA sequence: TGTGCCAGCAGCTTAGCGAGAAAGGAGCGGGGGGACGAACGGACCGGGGAGCTGTTTTTT. Translation: CASSLARKERGDERTGELFF.

The table lists this clone with many counts. J is TRBJ2-7 and V is TRBV5-6; the D gene is possibly TRBD1 (6 bases). Trimming pared 1 base from V and 3 bases from J, leaving 11 bases between. Germline CDR1 reads SGHDT; CDR2 reads YYEEEE. The CDR3 has 14 amino acids. In DNA form, the CDR3 reads TGTGCCAGCAGCTTGACAGGGCCCCACTACGAGCAGTACTTC. It codes for CASSLTGPHYEQYF.

This rearrangement joins TRBV2 to TRBJ1-2, with 11 bases matching TRBD1. CDR1 is SNHLY, CDR2 FYNNEI, per germline. The J segment lost 6 bases and the V segment lost 4 bases, leaving 4 bases of the junction unmatched. The CDR3 loop spans 14 amino acids. The CDR3 is CASSAGQGADGYTF. For the CDR3, the DNA is TGTGCCAGCAGTGCAGGACAGGGGGCAGATGGCTACACCTTC. Full variable domain (missing parts from reference TRBV2 and TRBJ1-2): EPEVTQTPSHQVTQMGQEVILRCVPISNHLYFYWYRQILGQKVEFLVSFYNNEISEKSEIFDDQFSVERPDGSNFTLKIRSTKLEDSAMYFCASSAGQGADGYTFGSGTRLTVV.

The sample holds one count of this clone. The chain employs TRBV19 and TRBJ2-5, with D perhaps TRBD1 (6 bases). Germline V gene data show CDR1 as LNHDA and CDR2 as SQIVND (reference sequence). Trimming stripped 6 bases from V and 5 bases from J, with 13 bases between. This CDR3 is 13 amino acids long. The CDR3 nucleotides are TGTGCCAGTAGCAGACAGGTCGGGGAGACCCAGTACTTC. This sequence encodes CASSRQVGETQYF.